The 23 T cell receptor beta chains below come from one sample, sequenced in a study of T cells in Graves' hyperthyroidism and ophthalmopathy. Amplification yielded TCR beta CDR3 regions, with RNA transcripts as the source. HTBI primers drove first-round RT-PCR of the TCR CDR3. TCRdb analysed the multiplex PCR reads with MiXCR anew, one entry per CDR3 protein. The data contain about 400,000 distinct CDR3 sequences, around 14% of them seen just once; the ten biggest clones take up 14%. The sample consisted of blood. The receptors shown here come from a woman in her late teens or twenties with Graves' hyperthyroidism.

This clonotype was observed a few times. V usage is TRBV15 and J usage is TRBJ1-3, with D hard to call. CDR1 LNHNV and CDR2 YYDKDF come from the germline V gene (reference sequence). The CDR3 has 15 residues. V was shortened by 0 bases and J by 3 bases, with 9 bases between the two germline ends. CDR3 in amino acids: CATSRDAAVGNTIYF. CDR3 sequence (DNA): TGTGCCACCAGCAGAGATGCGGCGGTTGGAAACACCATATATTTT.

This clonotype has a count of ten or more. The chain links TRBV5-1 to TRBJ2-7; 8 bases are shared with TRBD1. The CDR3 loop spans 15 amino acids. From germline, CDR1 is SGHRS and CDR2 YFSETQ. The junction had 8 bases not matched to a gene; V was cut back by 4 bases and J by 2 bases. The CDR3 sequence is CASSTAGQATYEQYF. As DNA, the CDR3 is TGCGCCAGCAGCACCGCGGGACAGGCTACCTACGAGCAGTACTTC.

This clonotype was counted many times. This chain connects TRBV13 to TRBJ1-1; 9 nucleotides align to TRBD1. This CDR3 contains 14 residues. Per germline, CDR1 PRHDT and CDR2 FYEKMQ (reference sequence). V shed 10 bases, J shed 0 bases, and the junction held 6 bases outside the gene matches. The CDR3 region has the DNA TGTGCCACCCACCGGGACAGGGTGAACACTGAAGCTTTCTTT. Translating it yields CATHRDRVNTEAFF.

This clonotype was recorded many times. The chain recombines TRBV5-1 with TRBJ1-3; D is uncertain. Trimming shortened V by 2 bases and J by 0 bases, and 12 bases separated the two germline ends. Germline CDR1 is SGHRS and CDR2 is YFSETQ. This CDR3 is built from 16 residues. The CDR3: CASSLAQLDSGNTIYF. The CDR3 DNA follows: TGCGCCAGCAGCTTAGCCCAACTGGACTCTGGAAACACCATATATTTT.

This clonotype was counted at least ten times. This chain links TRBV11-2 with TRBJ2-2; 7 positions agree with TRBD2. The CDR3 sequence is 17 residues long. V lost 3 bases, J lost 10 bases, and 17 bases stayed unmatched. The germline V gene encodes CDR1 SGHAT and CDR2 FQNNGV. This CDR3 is CASSFLGGSITPVELFF. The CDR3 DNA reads TGTGCCAGCAGCTTCCTCGGGGGGAGTATTACACCGGTGGAGCTGTTTTTT.

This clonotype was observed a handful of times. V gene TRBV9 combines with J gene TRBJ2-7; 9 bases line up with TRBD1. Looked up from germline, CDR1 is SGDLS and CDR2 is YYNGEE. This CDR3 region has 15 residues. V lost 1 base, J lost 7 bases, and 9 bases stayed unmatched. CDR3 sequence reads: CASSVMGQGGGEQYF. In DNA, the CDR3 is TGTGCCAGCAGCGTAATGGGACAGGGTGGGGGTGAGCAGTACTTC.

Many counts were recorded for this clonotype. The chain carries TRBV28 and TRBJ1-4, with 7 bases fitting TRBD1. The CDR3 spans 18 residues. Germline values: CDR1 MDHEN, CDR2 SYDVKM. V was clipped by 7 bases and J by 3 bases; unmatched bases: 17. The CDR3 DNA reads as TGTGCCAGCACCAAAGGGAGACAGGGACCCGTGGCTAATGAAAAACTGTTTTTT. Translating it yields CASTKGRQGPVANEKLFF.

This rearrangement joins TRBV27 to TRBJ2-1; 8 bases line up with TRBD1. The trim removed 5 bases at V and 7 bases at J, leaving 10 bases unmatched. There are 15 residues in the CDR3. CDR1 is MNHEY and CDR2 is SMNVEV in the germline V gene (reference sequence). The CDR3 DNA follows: TGTGCCAGCAGTCCCCGGGACAGGCTATGGAATGAGCAGTTCTTC. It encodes CASSPRDRLWNEQFF.

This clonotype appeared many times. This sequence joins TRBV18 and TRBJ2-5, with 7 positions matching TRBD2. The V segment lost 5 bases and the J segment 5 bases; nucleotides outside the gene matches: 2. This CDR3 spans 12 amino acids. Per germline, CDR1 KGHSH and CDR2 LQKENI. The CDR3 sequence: CASSTGGETQYF. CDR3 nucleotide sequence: TGTGCCAGCTCAACCGGGGGGGAGACCCAGTACTTC. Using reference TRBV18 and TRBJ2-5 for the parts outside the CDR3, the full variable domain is NAGVMQNPRHLVRRRGQEARLRCSPMKGHSHVYWYRQLPEEGLKFMVYLQKENIIDESGMPKERFSAEFPKEGPSILRIQQVVRGDSAAYFCASSTGGETQYFGPGTRLLVL.

CDR3 loop: CASSWDKYNEQFF. CDR3 sequence (DNA): TGTGCCAGCAGCTGGGACAAGTACAATGAGCAGTTCTTC. The chain employs TRBV5-6 and TRBJ2-1, with D possibly TRBD1 on 6 matching bases. The germline V and J ends were trimmed by 3 bases and 4 bases, with 8 bases remaining between them. The CDR3 runs 13 residues. Per germline, CDR1 SGHDT and CDR2 YYEEEE.

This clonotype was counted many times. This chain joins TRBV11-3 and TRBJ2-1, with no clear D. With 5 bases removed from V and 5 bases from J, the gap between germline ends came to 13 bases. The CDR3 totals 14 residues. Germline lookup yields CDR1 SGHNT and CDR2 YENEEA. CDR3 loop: CASSPGPYNNEQFF. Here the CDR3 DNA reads TGTGCCAGCAGCCCCGGGCCGTACAACAATGAGCAGTTCTTC.

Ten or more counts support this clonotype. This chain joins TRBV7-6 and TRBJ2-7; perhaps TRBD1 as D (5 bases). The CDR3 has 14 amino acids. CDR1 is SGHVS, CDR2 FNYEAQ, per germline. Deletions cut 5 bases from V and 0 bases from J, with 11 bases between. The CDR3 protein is CASSPRVLSYEQYF. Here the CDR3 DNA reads TGTGCCAGCAGCCCCAGGGTCCTCTCCTACGAGCAGTACTTC.

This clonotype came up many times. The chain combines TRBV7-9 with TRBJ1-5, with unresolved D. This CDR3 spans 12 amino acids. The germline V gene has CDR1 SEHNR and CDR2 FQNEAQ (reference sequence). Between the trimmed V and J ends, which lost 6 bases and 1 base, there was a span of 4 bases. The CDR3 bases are TGTGCCAGCAGTTGGAGCAATCAGCCCCAGCATTTT. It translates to CASSWSNQPQHF.

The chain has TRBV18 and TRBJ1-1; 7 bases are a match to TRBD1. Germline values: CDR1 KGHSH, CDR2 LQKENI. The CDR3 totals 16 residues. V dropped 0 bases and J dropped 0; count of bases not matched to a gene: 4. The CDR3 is CASSPPGQSLNTEAFF. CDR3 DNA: TGTGCCAGCTCACCACCGGGACAGAGTTTGAACACTGAAGCTTTCTTT.

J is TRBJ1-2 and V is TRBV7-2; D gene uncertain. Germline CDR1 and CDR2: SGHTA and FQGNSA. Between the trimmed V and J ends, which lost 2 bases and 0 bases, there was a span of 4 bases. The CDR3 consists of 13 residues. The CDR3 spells CASSLSTNYGYTF. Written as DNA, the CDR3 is TGTGCCAGCAGCTTATCCACTAACTATGGCTACACCTTC.

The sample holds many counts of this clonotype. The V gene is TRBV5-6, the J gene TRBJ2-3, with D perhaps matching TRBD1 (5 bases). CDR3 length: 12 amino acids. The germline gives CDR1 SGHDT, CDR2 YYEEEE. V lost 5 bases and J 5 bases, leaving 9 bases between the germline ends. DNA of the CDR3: TGTGCCAGCAGTCGACAGCTAGATACGCAGTATTTT. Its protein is CASSRQLDTQYF.

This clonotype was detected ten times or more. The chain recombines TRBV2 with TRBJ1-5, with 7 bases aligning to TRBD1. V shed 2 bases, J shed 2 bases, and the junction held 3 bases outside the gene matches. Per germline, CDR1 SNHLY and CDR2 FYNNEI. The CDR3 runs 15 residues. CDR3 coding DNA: TGTGCCAGCAGTGAATTTCAGGGGGGCAATCAGCCCCAGCATTTT. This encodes CASSEFQGGNQPQHF. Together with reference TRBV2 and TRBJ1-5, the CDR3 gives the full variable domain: EPEVTQTPSHQVTQMGQEVILRCVPISNHLYFYWYRQILGQKVEFLVSFYNNEISEKSEIFDDQFSVERPDGSNFTLKIRSTKLEDSAMYFCASSEFQGGNQPQHFGDGTRLSIL.

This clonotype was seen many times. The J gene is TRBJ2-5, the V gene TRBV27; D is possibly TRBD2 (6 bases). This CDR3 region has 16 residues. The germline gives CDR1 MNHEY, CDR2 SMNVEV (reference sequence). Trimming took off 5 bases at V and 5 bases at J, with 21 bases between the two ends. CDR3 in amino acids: CASSPRQRRVNETQYF. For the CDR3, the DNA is TGTGCCAGCAGTCCGCGTCAGCGGAGGGTTAACGAGACCCAGTACTTC.

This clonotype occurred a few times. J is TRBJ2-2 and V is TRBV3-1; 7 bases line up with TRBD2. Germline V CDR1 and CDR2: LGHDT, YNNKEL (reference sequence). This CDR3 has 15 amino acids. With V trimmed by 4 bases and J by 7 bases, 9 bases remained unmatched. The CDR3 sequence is CASSLLAGGYGELFF. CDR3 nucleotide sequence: TGTGCCAGCAGCCTCTTAGCGGGCGGGTACGGGGAGCTGTTTTTT.

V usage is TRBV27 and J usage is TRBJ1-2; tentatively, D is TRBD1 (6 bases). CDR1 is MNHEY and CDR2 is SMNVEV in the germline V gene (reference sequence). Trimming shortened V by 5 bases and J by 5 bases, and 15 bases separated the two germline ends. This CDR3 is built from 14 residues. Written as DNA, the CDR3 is TGTGCCAGCAGTCGTACAGGGATAGCGTATGGCTACACCTTC. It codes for CASSRTGIAYGYTF.

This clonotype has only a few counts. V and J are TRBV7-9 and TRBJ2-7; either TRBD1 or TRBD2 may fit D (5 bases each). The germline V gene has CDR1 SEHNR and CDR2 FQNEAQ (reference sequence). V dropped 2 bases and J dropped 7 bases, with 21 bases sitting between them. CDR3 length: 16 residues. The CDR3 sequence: CASSLYVGTTSLEQYF. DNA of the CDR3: TGTGCCAGCAGCTTATACGTCGGGACCACATCTCTAGAGCAGTACTTC.

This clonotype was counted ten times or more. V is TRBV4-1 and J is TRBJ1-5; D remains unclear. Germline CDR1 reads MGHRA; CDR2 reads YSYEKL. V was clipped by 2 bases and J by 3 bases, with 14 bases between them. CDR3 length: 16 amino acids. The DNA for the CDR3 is TGCGCCAGCAGCCAACCGAGCGAGACGATCAATCAGCCCCAGCATTTT. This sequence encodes CASSQPSETINQPQHF.

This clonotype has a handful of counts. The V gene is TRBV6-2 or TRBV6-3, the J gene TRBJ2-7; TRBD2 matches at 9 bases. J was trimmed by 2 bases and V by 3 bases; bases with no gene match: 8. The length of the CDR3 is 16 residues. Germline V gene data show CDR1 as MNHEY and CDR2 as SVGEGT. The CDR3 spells CASSYTSGSLTYEQYF. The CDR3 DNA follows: TGTGCCAGCAGTTATACTAGCGGGTCCCTCACCTACGAGCAGTACTTC.